One and the same sample provided the 20 T cell receptor beta chains below, sequenced in a study of blood T cell repertoires in COVID-19. The assay was immunoSEQ multiplex PCR, and TCRdb's table has in-frame clones only and misses some. The sample yields around 300,000 clones, roughly 86% seen once. Sequenced material: PBMCs or T cells enriched from blood (not recorded which). Receptors were obtained from a woman under 40 who had recovered from COVID-19.

This clone has more than one count but fewer than ten. This chain's CDR3 is CASSFGGAPGGYTF. Written as DNA, the CDR3 is TGCGCCAGCAGCTTCGGAGGGGCCCCCGGGGGCTACACCTTC. The chain combines TRBV5-1 with TRBJ1-2; weak D call: TRBD1 (5 bases). CDR1 and CDR2 (germline): SGHRS, YFSETQ. V lost 2 bases and J 8 bases, leaving 16 bases between the germline ends. The CDR3 spans 14 residues.

This chain joins TRBV14 and TRBJ1-2; TRBD1 aligns across 9 bases. The CDR3 length is 15 residues. Germline values: CDR1 SGHDN, CDR2 FVKESK. The J segment lost 7 bases and the V segment lost 4 bases, leaving 10 bases of the junction unmatched. The CDR3 spells CASSPRDRANAGYTF. CDR3 coding DNA: TGTGCCAGCAGCCCTCGGGACAGGGCGAACGCTGGCTACACCTTC.

CDR3 in DNA: TGTGCCAGCAGCACGACAGGGTTAGGGACTGAAGCTTTCTTT. As protein: CASSTTGLGTEAFF. V and J are TRBV7-9 and TRBJ1-1, with 7 bases identical to TRBD1. The V segment lost 5 bases and the J segment 5 bases; nucleotides outside the gene matches: 8. Germline V lookup: CDR1 SEHNR, CDR2 FQNEAQ (reference sequence). The length of the CDR3 is 14 residues.

This rearrangement joins TRBV2 to TRBJ2-2; 9 bases are shared with TRBD2. CDR3 length: 16 residues. Trimming at V came to 8 bases and at J to 8 bases, leaving 15 bases not matched to a gene. CDR1 and CDR2 from the germline V gene are SNHLY and FYNNEI. The CDR3 sequence: CASGVLAGLFGGELFF. The CDR3 nucleotides are TGTGCCAGCGGTGTACTAGCGGGTCTCTTTGGAGGGGAGCTGTTTTTT.

This clone was seen more than once but under ten times. The V and J genes are TRBV7-9 and TRBJ2-7, with unresolved D. The CDR3 length is 13 residues. Germline CDR1 SEHNR, CDR2 FQNEAQ (reference sequence). The V gene lost 3 bases and the J gene lost 1 base, with 7 bases spanning the gap. CDR3 sequence: CASSFQVSYEQYF. DNA for the CDR3: TGTGCCAGCAGCTTCCAGGTGTCCTACGAGCAGTACTTC.

The chain combines TRBV19 with TRBJ1-1; D is possibly TRBD1 (5 bases). This CDR3 has 13 residues. V was pared by 0 bases and J by 11 bases, with 13 bases between. The germline V gene has CDR1 LNHDA and CDR2 SQIVND (reference sequence). The CDR3 DNA reads as TGTGCCAGTAGTATAGATCTCATCAGGGTTGCTTTCTTT. This translates into CASSIDLIRVAFF. The full variable domain, with the rest looked up from reference TRBV19 and TRBJ1-1, is DGGITQSPKYLFRKEGQNVTLSCEQNLNHDAMYWYRQDPGQGLRLIYYSQIVNDFQKGDIAEGYSVSREKKESFPLTVTSAQKNPTAFYLCASSIDLIRVAFFGQGTRLTVV.

Concerning this clone: This same CDR3 is encoded by further DNA sequences in the sample. V usage is TRBV5-6 and J usage is TRBJ1-2; the D is unclear. The CDR3 is 12 amino acids. Germline loops: CDR1 SGHDT, CDR2 YYEEEE. With 1 base removed from V and 4 bases from J, the gap between germline ends came to 5 bases. The CDR3 is CASSLTAYGYTF. DNA of the CDR3: TGTGCCAGCAGCTTGACAGCCTATGGCTACACCTTC.

For the CDR3, the DNA is TGTGCTAGTGGTATCGGGGGGCTGCGCGAGACCCAGTACTTC. Its translation: CASGIGGLRETQYF. V gene TRBV12-5 combines with J gene TRBJ2-5, with D possibly matching TRBD2 (7 bases). Germline V CDR1 and CDR2: LGHNT, FRNRAP. The V end lost 5 bases, the J end lost 5 bases, and 15 bases lay between the germline ends. The CDR3 runs to 14 residues.

The chain is built from TRBV10-3 and TRBJ1-6; D is unclear. Trimming removed 8 bases at V and 0 bases at J, with 5 bases between. Germline V gene data show CDR1 as ENHRY and CDR2 as SYGVKD. The CDR3 has 13 amino acids. The CDR3 coding sequence is TGTGCCATCGGCAGCTCCTATAATTCACCCCTCCACTTT. It encodes CAIGSSYNSPLHF.

This clone was detected only once. The V call is TRBV27, the J call TRBJ1-5; D is possibly TRBD1 (5 bases). The V end lost 8 bases, the J end lost 0 bases, and 11 bases lay between the germline ends. CDR3 length: 14 residues. CDR1 and CDR2 (germline): MNHEY, SMNVEV (reference sequence). The CDR3 sequence: CASGGEFSNQPQHF. The CDR3 DNA sequence: TGTGCCAGCGGGGGGGAATTTAGCAATCAGCCCCAGCATTTT.

This chain uses TRBV3-1 (or the pseudogene TRBV3-2) with TRBJ1-1; 8 nucleotides match TRBD1. Germline CDR1 LGHDT, CDR2 YNNKEL (reference sequence). The CDR3 has 13 amino acids. J gave up 7 bases and V 5 bases, and 6 bases lay outside the gene matches. The CDR3 bases are TGTGCCAGCAGCATAACACAGGGGGGTGAAGCTTTCTTT. It yields the protein CASSITQGGEAFF.

This chain links TRBV11-3 with TRBJ2-7; weak D call: TRBD2 (6 bases). V was trimmed by 0 bases and J by 5 bases, leaving 14 bases between them. Germline CDR1 is SGHNT and CDR2 is YENEEA. The CDR3 contains 15 residues. CDR3 in amino acids: CASSLDLGGPNEQYF. The CDR3, as DNA: TGTGCCAGCAGCTTAGATCTTGGAGGGCCGAACGAGCAGTACTTC.

In its sample, this clone was seen once. The chain links TRBV7-6 to TRBJ1-6; no reliable D call. The CDR3 extends over 15 amino acids. Per the germline V gene, CDR1 is SGHVS and CDR2 is FNYEAQ. Trimming pared 2 bases from V and 0 bases from J, leaving 5 bases between. Here the CDR3 reads CASSLSPSYNSPLHF. The CDR3 coding sequence is TGTGCCAGCAGCTTAAGCCCCTCCTATAATTCACCCCTCCACTTT.

The V and J genes are TRBV6-2 or TRBV6-3 and TRBJ1-5; 8 bases agree with TRBD1. Losses at the gene ends were 2 bases for V and 9 bases for J; bases not matched to a gene: 9. CDR3 length: 15 amino acids. Looked up from germline, CDR1 is MNHEY and CDR2 is SVGEGT. CDR3 in amino acids: CASSYTGTGVGPQHF. DNA for the CDR3: TGTGCCAGCAGTTACACCGGGACAGGAGTAGGGCCCCAGCATTTT.

The chain is built from TRBV18 and TRBJ2-2; 7 bases line up with TRBD2. This CDR3 region has 16 residues. Losses at the gene ends were 4 bases for V and 2 bases for J; bases not matched to a gene: 7. Germline lookup yields CDR1 KGHSH and CDR2 LQKENI. The CDR3 DNA follows: TGTGCCAGCTCACTCCAGCGGGGCATAAACACCGGGGAGCTGTTTTTT. As protein: CASSLQRGINTGELFF.

The J gene is TRBJ2-7, the V gene TRBV27; TRBD1 matches 7 bases. The CDR3 is 15 amino acids. Germline trimming cut 2 bases from V and 0 bases from J; bases unmatched to any gene: 4. Germline V gene sequence: CDR1 MNHEY, CDR2 SMNVEV (reference sequence). The CDR3 spells CASSLKGQVSYEQYF. The DNA of the CDR3 is TGTGCCAGCAGTTTAAAAGGACAGGTCTCCTACGAGCAGTACTTC.

This clone was found once. This chain links TRBV5-1 with TRBJ1-3, with D perhaps matching TRBD1 (6 bases). V lost 4 bases and J 0 bases, leaving 11 bases between the germline ends. The germline V gene encodes CDR1 SGHRS and CDR2 YFSETQ. The CDR3 covers 15 residues. CDR3: CASSPMGASGNTIYF. The CDR3 DNA sequence: TGCGCCAGCAGCCCGATGGGGGCCTCTGGAAACACCATATATTTT.

This rearrangement joins TRBV11-2 to TRBJ2-3, with TRBD1 as a possible D gene (5 bases). The V end was cut by 4 bases, the J end by 6 bases, with 14 bases between. Germline V gene data show CDR1 as SGHAT and CDR2 as FQNNGV. The CDR3 has 14 amino acids. This CDR3 reads CASSSLYGADTQYF. The CDR3 DNA sequence: TGTGCCAGCAGCTCTCTATATGGGGCCGATACGCAGTATTTT.

The chain uses TRBV9 and TRBJ1-2, with 7 bases matching TRBD1. Losses at the gene ends were 0 bases for V and 10 bases for J; bases not matched to a gene: 6. The CDR3 consists of 13 residues. Germline V gene data show CDR1 as SGDLS and CDR2 as YYNGEE. The CDR3 nucleotides are TGTGCCAGCAGCGTAGTGGGGGACAGCACCTACACCTTC. Its protein is CASSVVGDSTYTF.

The CDR3 is CASSGPREGNYGYTF. The DNA of the CDR3 is TGCGCCAGCAGTGGGCCCAGGGAGGGGAACTATGGCTACACCTTC. This chain links TRBV10-2 with TRBJ1-2, with D perhaps matching TRBD1 (5 bases). Trimming took 4 bases from V and 2 from J, leaving 14 bases between them. Germline V gene data show CDR1 as WSHSY and CDR2 as SAAADI. There are 15 residues in the CDR3.